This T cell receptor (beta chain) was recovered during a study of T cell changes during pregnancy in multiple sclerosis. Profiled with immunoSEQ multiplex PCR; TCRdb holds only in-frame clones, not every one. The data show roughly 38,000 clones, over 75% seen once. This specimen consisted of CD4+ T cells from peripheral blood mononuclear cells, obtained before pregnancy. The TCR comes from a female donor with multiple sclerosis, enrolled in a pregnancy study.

The CDR3 protein is CASSLETRGNEQFF. CDR3 nucleotide sequence: TGTGCCAGCAGCTTGGAGACTAGGGGTAATGAGCAGTTCTTC. V gene TRBV11-3 combines with J gene TRBJ2-1; a weak D match, TRBD2 (6 bases). The CDR3 is 14 amino acids. Germline values: CDR1 SGHNT, CDR2 YENEEA. The ends were cut back, 3 bases at V and 7 bases at J, with 13 bases in the middle.